The source of this T cell receptor beta chain is a study of regulatory T cells in long-lasting Graves disease. Study-level background: Freshly diagnosed Graves' patients had used antithyroid drugs for under 3 months. The study, taken as a whole, reports: Those with persistent disease had in common more public clonotypes (2,741) than new patients (approximately 920). Persistent Graves' patients possessed reduced TCR diversity relative to recently diagnosed ones.

Per germline, CDR1 SGHRS and CDR2 YFSETQ. The CDR3 sequence is 14 residues long. Time point reported: newly diagnosed GD, antithyroid drugs for less than 3 months. Extracted RNA from PBMCs served as the source of the TCR library. Patients hailed from an endocrinology department in Xi'an, China. This clonotype was counted ten times or more. Its antigen is undetermined. At one boundary the junction diverges from the germline segment, which might be a read error. HTBI primers from iRepertoire and Arm-PCR of CDR3 regions yielded the TCR beta libraries. One entry per CDR3 protein results from TCRdb running MiXCR on the multiplex PCR reads. The table lists under 300,000 distinct CDR3 sequences, just over 20% of them singletons.

The clonotype comes from a female donor with Graves disease. The source material was peripheral blood mononuclear cells (PBMCs), sampled at new diagnosis, from a patient treated with antithyroid drugs. The rearrangement uses TRBV5-1 and TRBJ2-5; D may be TRBD1 (6 bases). The CDR3 DNA follows: TGTGCCAGCAGCTTGGACAGTGGTCGAGAGACCCAGTACTTC. Protein product: CASSLDSGRETQYF.